This entry lists 26 T cell receptor beta chains sequenced from one sample in a study of esophageal squamous cell carcinoma under preoperative chemotherapy. One entry per CDR3 protein, called by TCRdb with MiXCR from the PCR reads. The sample has more than 15,000 distinct CDR3 sequences, approximately 48% seen once; the top ten hold roughly 30%. This sample's time point: before preoperative PTX-NDP chemotherapy. The sample was gathered from a patient given preoperative chemotherapy. Source of these receptors: a human donor with esophageal squamous cell carcinoma. The donor label of this sample is uncertain.

The chain has TRBV12-3 or TRBV12-4 and TRBJ2-5; 7 bases are shared with TRBD2. Trimming removed 5 bases from V and 11 bases from J; junction bases left unmatched: 20. There are 16 residues in the CDR3. CDR3 region: CASSPPPGRDYNEQYF. The DNA for the CDR3 is TGTGCCAGCAGTCCCCCCCCGGGGCGGGACTACAATGAGCAGTACTTC.

As regards this clonotype: The germline gene is not matched at one end of the junction; a read error may be the cause. DNA of the CDR3: TGTGCCAGCAGCTTATGGGGGCTGCGAGCCAAAAATACTCAGTATTTT. Its protein product is CASSLWGLRAKNTQYF. The chain carries TRBV7-2 and TRBJ2-3, with D perhaps TRBD1 (6 bases). This CDR3 comprises 16 residues. Germline assignment: CDR1 SGHTA and CDR2 FQGNSA.

The genes are TRBV5-6 and TRBJ2-1; TRBD2 aligns across 7 bases. Matching the DNA end better, TRBJ2-7 makes the J call doubtful. The CDR3 loop spans 19 amino acids. Germline assignment: CDR1 SGHDT and CDR2 YYEEEE. The CDR3 DNA is TGTGCCAGCAGCTCCCCCCCCAAAATTTTTGCGGGAGCGACCTACGAGCAGTACTTC. Translated: CASSSPPKIFAGATYEQYF.

This clonotype appeared once. The chain has TRBV12-3 or TRBV12-4 and TRBJ2-4; 11 bases agree with TRBD1. TRBJ2-5 matches the DNA end more closely, so the J call is doubtful. This CDR3 comprises 15 residues. The CDR3 reads CASSPGQGGLGTQYF. The CDR3 DNA is TGTGCCAGCAGCCCGGGACAGGGGGGGCTCGGGACCCAGTACTTC.

Concerning this clonotype: This CDR3 fails to terminate in the conserved phenylalanine or tryptophan, so it likely reflects a read error. The DNA is omitted, as the CDR3 cannot be located on it reliably, and the CDR3 follows TCRdb's listing. The J gene is TRBJ2-5, the V gene TRBV7-8; TRBD2, the table's D call, lacks a check against the DNA. Counting both end residues, the CDR3 totals 15 amino acids. CDR1 and CDR2 (germline): SGHVS, FQNEAQ. Here the CDR3 reads CASSLTSGYQETRHS.

As concerns this clonotype: The conserved closing phenylalanine or tryptophan is absent in this CDR3, likely reflecting a read error. It is unclear where the CDR3 begins or ends on the DNA, so no DNA is shown, and the CDR3 is as TCRdb lists it. The chain uses TRBV7-9 and TRBJ2-5; whether TRBD1, the table's D call, matches the DNA was not checked. Germline assignment: CDR1 SEHNR and CDR2 FQNEAQ (reference sequence). Counting both end residues, the CDR3 totals 14 amino acids. The CDR3 loop is CASGSTGWQETQHS.

Sample share makes this clonotype medium-sized (0.01 to 0.1%). CDR3: CASSEGGTDTQYF. DNA of the CDR3: TGTGCCAGCAGTGAAGGTGGCACAGATACGCAGTATTTT. V is TRBV6-4 and J is TRBJ2-3; D not certain. CDR1 and CDR2 (germline): MRHNA, SNTAGT. CDR3 length: 13 residues. The V gene lost 3 bases and the J gene lost 1 base, with 5 bases spanning the gap.

This chain connects TRBV5-1 to TRBJ2-1; 10 bases fit TRBD1. The DNA end is a closer match to TRBJ2-5, so the J assignment may be wrong. CDR1 and CDR2 (germline): SGHRS, YFSETQ. This CDR3 comprises 14 residues. The CDR3 DNA sequence: TGCGCCAGCCAACCCGGGACAGGGGAAGAGACCCAGTACTTC. Translation: CASQPGTGEETQYF.

The chain recombines TRBV6-1 with TRBJ2-1; 8 bases match TRBD2. The tail of the sequence fits TRBJ2-7 better, so the J call may be wrong. The CDR3 runs 15 residues. Germline V gives CDR1 MNHNS, CDR2 SASEGT. This CDR3 is CASSEGLAHSYEQYF. CDR3 coding DNA: TGTGCCAGCAGTGAAGGACTAGCGCACTCCTACGAGCAGTACTTC.

The gene calls are TRBV6-1 and TRBJ2-7; 11 bases fit TRBD1. The better agreement between TRBJ2-5 and the DNA end casts doubt on the J call. The CDR3 spans 15 residues. Germline CDR1 and CDR2: MNHNS and SASEGT. Written as DNA, the CDR3 is TGTGCCAGCAGTATGGGACAGGGGGGCCAAGAGACCCAGTACTTC. It codes for CASSMGQGGQETQYF.

This clonotype was seen at least ten times. The chain employs TRBV10-1 and TRBJ2-2; a weak D match, TRBD2 (5 bases). The V gene lost 5 bases and the J gene lost 8 bases, with 15 bases spanning the gap. Germline V gene data show CDR1 as WNHNN and CDR2 as SYGVQD (reference sequence). This CDR3 comprises 14 residues. The CDR3 loop is CASSKEERGGELFF. CDR3 coding DNA: TGCGCCAGCAGTAAGGAGGAACGGGGTGGGGAGCTGTTTTTT.

This chain links TRBV7-9 with TRBJ1-1, with unresolved D. The CDR3 totals 12 residues. Germline V CDR1 and CDR2: SEHNR, FQNEAQ (reference sequence). V gave up 6 bases and J gave up 1 base, with 6 bases separating them. As DNA, the CDR3 is TGTGCCAGCAGGTTCGGGAACACTGAAGCTTTCTTT. Protein product: CASRFGNTEAFF.

This clonotype was observed at least ten times. The gene calls are TRBV27 and TRBJ2-1; TRBD2 matches at 9 bases. The CDR3 has 16 residues. V lost 0 bases to trimming and J lost 2 bases; unmatched junction nucleotides: 2. Germline CDR1 MNHEY, CDR2 SMNVEV (reference sequence). In DNA form, the CDR3 reads TGTGCCAGCAGTTTATCAGGACTAGCGCCCTACAATGAGCAGTTCTTC. Translated: CASSLSGLAPYNEQFF.

DNA of the CDR3: TGTGCCAGCTGCACACCAACTAGCACAGATACGCAGTATTTT. It yields the protein CASCTPTSTDTQYF. The chain couples TRBV7-2 to TRBJ2-3; D gene ambiguous. Germline CDR1 is SGHTA and CDR2 is FQGNSA. V shed 8 bases and J shed 0 bases, with 12 bases lying between them. CDR3 length: 14 amino acids.

This clonotype was seen ten or more times. CDR3 region: CASSLGQNNEQFF. Here the CDR3 DNA reads TGTGCCAGCAGCTTAGGACAGAATAATGAGCAGTTCTTC. J is TRBJ2-1 and V is TRBV7-8; possibly TRBD1 for D (5 bases). V lost 1 base, J lost 7 bases, and 8 bases lay in between. CDR3 length: 13 residues. CDR1 and CDR2 (germline): SGHVS, FQNEAQ.

Comment on this clonotype: Here the CDR3 omits its conserved ending phenylalanine or tryptophan, so a read error is the likely source. The V call is TRBV7-2, the J call TRBJ2-5; no clear D. CDR3 length: 14 amino acids. The germline CDR1 and CDR2 sequences are SGHTA and FQGNSA. Trimming shortened V by 2 bases and J by 6 bases, and 13 bases separated the two germline ends. The CDR3 is CASSLSMGKKTQYS. In DNA form, the CDR3 reads TGTGCCAGCAGCTTATCGATGGGAAAAAAGACCCAGTACTCC.

This clonotype has ten or more counts. The V call is TRBV5-8, the J call TRBJ2-5, with 10 positions matching TRBD1. This CDR3 spans 15 amino acids. From germline, CDR1 is SGHTS and CDR2 YDEGEE. After removal of 0 bases from V and 5 bases from J, the junction contained 4 bases not matched to a gene. CDR3 loop: CASSLGQGAFETQYF. As DNA, the CDR3 is TGTGCCAGCAGCTTGGGACAGGGGGCCTTTGAGACCCAGTACTTC.

This CDR3 is CAWRSIAGAVTDTQYF. CDR3 DNA sequence: TGTGCCTGGAGATCGATAGCGGGAGCCGTCACAGATACGCAGTATTTT. The chain recombines TRBV30 with TRBJ2-3, with 9 bases identical to TRBD2. The junction had 9 bases not matched to a gene; V was cut back by 3 bases and J by 2 bases. In germline, CDR1 is GTSNPN, CDR2 SVGIG (reference sequence). The CDR3 sequence is 16 residues long.

The chain combines TRBV4-2 with TRBJ2-3; weak D call: TRBD2 (5 bases). Trimming took off 0 bases at V and 2 bases at J, with 18 bases between the two ends. Germline V gives CDR1 LGHNA, CDR2 YNFKEQ. This CDR3 spans 18 amino acids. CDR3 protein: CASSQDRLRVLATDTQYF. The CDR3 DNA is TGTGCCAGCAGCCAAGATCGGTTGCGGGTTCTAGCCACAGATACGCAGTATTTT.

This clonotype was seen more than once but under ten times. The chain carries TRBV7-2 and TRBJ2-5; the match to TRBD2 covers 10 bases. CDR3 length: 15 residues. CDR1 and CDR2 from the germline V gene are SGHTA and FQGNSA. V gave up 5 bases and J gave up 5 bases; unmatched junction bases: 8. The CDR3 here is CASSTASGGVETQYF. Written as DNA, the CDR3 is TGTGCCAGCAGCACCGCTAGCGGGGGAGTGGAGACCCAGTACTTC.

This clonotype has at least ten counts. The V call is TRBV12-3 or TRBV12-4, the J call TRBJ2-1, with TRBD2 matching over 9 bases. This CDR3 region has 14 residues. The V and J ends lost 2 bases and 10 bases, in that order; junction bases with no gene match: 6. The CDR3 protein is CASSLIAGAYEQFF. CDR3 nucleotides: TGTGCCAGCAGTTTAATAGCGGGAGCCTACGAGCAGTTCTTC.

This clonotype was detected ten times or more. This chain uses TRBV7-2 with TRBJ2-1, with 8 bases matching TRBD2. With 1 base clipped from V and 10 bases from J, the junction kept 9 bases outside the gene matches. The CDR3 consists of 15 residues. Germline V CDR1 and CDR2: SGHTA, FQGNSA. The CDR3 here is CASSLVLAGSYEQFF. The CDR3, as DNA: TGTGCCAGCAGCTTAGTGTTAGCGGGGTCCTACGAGCAGTTCTTC.

V and J are TRBV4-3 and TRBJ1-5; D ambiguous. The V end lost 4 bases, the J end lost 7 bases, and 14 bases lay between the germline ends. Germline CDR1 reads LGHNA; CDR2 reads YSLEER. CDR3 size: 14 residues. The CDR3 spells CASSLLCVLQPQHF. CDR3 DNA: TGCGCCAGCAGCCTCCTTTGTGTTTTACAGCCCCAGCATTTT.

This rearrangement joins TRBV7-7 to TRBJ2-3; D gene uncertain. Judging by the DNA end, TRBJ2-1 fits better; the J call may be wrong. The CDR3 covers 14 residues. Germline assignment: CDR1 SSHAT and CDR2 FNYEAQ (reference sequence). CDR3 region: CASSLSPTEGEQFF. The CDR3 region has the DNA TGTGCCAGCAGCTTAAGTCCGACTGAAGGTGAGCAGTTCTTC.

This clonotype has more than one count but fewer than ten. This chain uses TRBV7-7 with TRBJ2-3; 10 bases align to TRBD1. Per germline, CDR1 SSHAT and CDR2 FNYEAQ (reference sequence). V dropped 5 bases and J dropped 4; count of bases not matched to a gene: 6. There are 15 residues in the CDR3. Here the CDR3 reads CASSPSDRGPDTQYF. The CDR3 DNA sequence: TGTGCCAGCAGCCCATCAGACAGGGGGCCAGATACGCAGTATTTT. Using reference TRBV7-7 and TRBJ2-3 for the parts outside the CDR3, the full variable domain is GAGVSQSPRYKVTKRGQDVTLRCDPISSHATLYWYQQALGQGPEFLTYFNYEAQPDKSGLPSDRFSAERPEGSISTLTIQRTEQRDSAMYRCASSPSDRGPDTQYFGPGTRLTVL.

The V gene is TRBV6-1, the J gene TRBJ2-3; 7 bases align to TRBD2. The J call may be mistaken, given a closer DNA end match to TRBJ2-1. CDR1 is MNHNS, CDR2 SASEGT, per germline. The CDR3 runs 16 residues. The DNA for the CDR3 is TGTGCCAGCAGTGGGGGACTACTATTCTCCTACAATGAGCAGTTCTTC. As protein: CASSGGLLFSYNEQFF.